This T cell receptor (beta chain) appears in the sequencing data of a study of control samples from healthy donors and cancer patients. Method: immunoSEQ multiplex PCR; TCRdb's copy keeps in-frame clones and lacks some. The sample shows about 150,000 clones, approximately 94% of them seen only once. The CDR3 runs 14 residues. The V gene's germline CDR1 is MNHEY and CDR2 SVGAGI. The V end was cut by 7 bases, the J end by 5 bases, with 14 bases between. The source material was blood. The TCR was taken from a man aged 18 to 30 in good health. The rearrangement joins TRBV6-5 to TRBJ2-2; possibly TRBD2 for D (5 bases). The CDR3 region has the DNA TGTGCCAGCAAACTGGACCGGGGTACCGGGGAGCTGTTTTTT. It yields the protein CASKLDRGTGELFF.